These 21 T cell receptor beta chains came from one sample sequenced in a study of CD8 T cells in Susac syndrome (dated by TCRdb to about 2019). Libraries were prepared through the immunoSEQ multiplex PCR assay. RNA was extracted using the RNeasy kit, and roughly 0.45 to 1 ug of the RNA was reverse transcribed with random hexamers. TCRdb handled the public reads itself, with Q25 trimming in fastp and clone calling in MiXCR, and kept productive beta chains. Merged by CDR3 protein, the rows form single entries marked with the most common genes and DNA. This sample lists roughly 120,000 distinct CDR3 sequences; more than 80% were detected once. The ten biggest clones cover roughly 0.32% of the sample. The sample taken for sequencing was CD8+ T cells from PBMCs. Receptor source: a human donor with multiple sclerosis.

The V gene is TRBV6-1, the J gene TRBJ1-5; D ambiguous. The CDR3 covers 15 residues. Germline V CDR1 and CDR2: MNHNS, SASEGT. V shed 0 bases and J shed 2 bases, with 8 bases lying between them. CDR3 coding DNA: TGTGCCAGCAGTGAAGCTCTCTCACGCAATCAGCCCCAGCATTTT. Protein product: CASSEALSRNQPQHF.

The chain couples TRBV20-1 to TRBJ2-3, with D maybe TRBD2 (6 bases). The CDR3 totals 14 residues. Germline V CDR1 and CDR2: DFQATT, SNEGSKA (reference sequence). V lost 4 bases, J lost 6 bases, and 17 bases lay in between. The CDR3 region has the DNA TGCAGTGCTAAGGGCGCGGGGCCATGGGATACGCAGTATTTT. The encoded protein is CSAKGAGPWDTQYF.

This sequence joins TRBV5-1 and TRBJ2-7, with D uncertain. V was pared by 0 bases and J by 4 bases, with 11 bases between. The germline gives CDR1 SGHRS, CDR2 YFSETQ. The CDR3 is 14 amino acids. CDR3 residues: CASSLVRLGYEQYF. The CDR3 DNA reads as TGCGCCAGCAGCTTGGTTCGCCTAGGGTACGAGCAGTACTTC.

The chain employs TRBV13 and TRBJ2-7; D uncertain. Trimming shortened V by 4 bases and J by 2 bases, and 6 bases separated the two germline ends. Germline V gene lookup returns CDR1 PRHDT and CDR2 FYEKMQ (reference sequence). The CDR3 spans 12 residues. The CDR3 protein is CASSSGTYEQYF. CDR3 DNA: TGTGCCAGCAGCTCCGGAACCTACGAGCAGTACTTC.

This chain connects TRBV19 to TRBJ1-5; perhaps TRBD1 as D (5 bases). V was pared by 0 bases and J by 2 bases, with 14 bases between. CDR3 length equals 17 residues. Germline V gene data show CDR1 as LNHDA and CDR2 as SQIVND (reference sequence). The CDR3: CASSIEQGRPGNQPQHF. As DNA, the CDR3 is TGTGCCAGTAGTATAGAGCAGGGAAGGCCGGGCAATCAGCCCCAGCATTTT. The full variable domain, in which reference TRBV19 and TRBJ1-5 provide the parts outside the CDR3, is DGGITQSPKYLFRKEGQNVTLSCEQNLNHDAMYWYRQDPGQGLRLIYYSQIVNDFQKGDIAEGYSVSREKKESFPLTVTSAQKNPTAFYLCASSIEQGRPGNQPQHFGDGTRLSIL.

The gene calls are TRBV12-3 or TRBV12-4 and TRBJ2-1; 9 bases align to TRBD2. The CDR3 covers 13 residues. Trimming took 6 bases from V and 6 from J; bases not matched to a gene: 3. CDR3 region: CASSRGLANEQFF. The CDR3, as DNA: TGTGCCAGCAGCCGGGGACTAGCCAATGAGCAGTTCTTC.

Only a few counts were recorded for this clonotype. The genes are TRBV12-3 or TRBV12-4 and TRBJ2-7; 8 bases are a match to TRBD2. CDR3 length equals 14 residues. J was trimmed by 6 bases and V by 3 bases; bases with no gene match: 7. The CDR3 sequence is CASSFAGLGGEQYV. Here the CDR3 DNA reads TGTGCCAGCAGTTTCGCGGGACTAGGGGGCGAGCAGTACGTC.

V usage is TRBV9 and J usage is TRBJ1-1; TRBD1 might be the D (5 bases). Germline lookup yields CDR1 SGDLS and CDR2 YYNGEE. The CDR3 runs 14 residues. Trimming shortened V by 0 bases and J by 2 bases, and 8 bases separated the two germline ends. CDR3 nucleotide sequence: TGTGCCAGCAGCGTAGAAGGGGTCAACACTGAAGCTTTCTTT. Encoded protein: CASSVEGVNTEAFF.

This chain joins TRBV4-1 and TRBJ2-3; tentatively, D is TRBD1 or TRBD2 (5 bases each). The germline V gene encodes CDR1 MGHRA and CDR2 YSYEKL. The CDR3 contains 15 residues. The V and J ends lost 4 bases and 7 bases respectively, with 18 bases between them. The CDR3 region is CASSLLGASKNTQYF. The CDR3 bases are TGCGCCAGCAGCCTCCTCGGGGCTAGCAAAAATACGCAGTATTTT.

The chain joins TRBV11-3 to TRBJ2-5, with D perhaps matching TRBD1 (5 bases). The V gene lost 6 bases and the J gene lost 5 bases, with 13 bases spanning the gap. The CDR3 is 13 residues long. From germline, CDR1 is SGHNT and CDR2 YENEEA. The CDR3 spells CASRWGSDETQYF. DNA of the CDR3: TGTGCCAGCAGATGGGGCAGCGATGAGACCCAGTACTTC. Combining the CDR3 with reference TRBV11-3 and TRBJ2-5 gives the whole variable domain EAGVVQSPRYKIIEKKQPVAFWCNPISGHNTLYWYLQNLGQGPELLIRYENEEAVDDSQLPKDRFSAERLKGVDSTLKIQPAELGDSAVYLCASRWGSDETQYFGPGTRLLVL.

The chain has TRBV24-1 and TRBJ2-7; D remains unclear. The V gene lost 5 bases and the J gene lost 0 bases, with 13 bases spanning the gap. The CDR3 is 15 residues long. Germline lookup yields CDR1 KGHDR and CDR2 SFDVKD. The CDR3 loop is CATSVMAGSSYEQYV. CDR3 nucleotides: TGTGCCACCAGTGTAATGGCAGGAAGCTCCTACGAGCAGTACGTC.

This chain connects TRBV9 to TRBJ1-6; 7 positions match TRBD1. CDR3 length: 15 residues. V gave up 4 bases and J gave up 8 bases; unmatched junction bases: 9. Germline CDR1 is SGDLS and CDR2 is YYNGEE. CDR3 in amino acids: CASSSRDRAYSPLHF. The CDR3 DNA sequence: TGTGCCAGCAGCTCAAGGGACAGAGCGTATTCACCCCTCCACTTT.

The rearrangement uses TRBV19 and TRBJ1-5; D uncertain. The CDR3 consists of 14 residues. The V gene lost 5 bases and the J gene lost 0 bases, with 8 bases spanning the gap. Germline lookup yields CDR1 LNHDA and CDR2 SQIVND (reference sequence). CDR3 nucleotide sequence: TGTGCCAGTAGTCCGGTCGTTAGCAATCAGCCCCAGCATTTT. As protein: CASSPVVSNQPQHF.

The chain joins TRBV11-2 to TRBJ2-7; D is unresolved. Trimming pared 5 bases from V and 3 bases from J, leaving 11 bases between. From germline, CDR1 is SGHAT and CDR2 FQNNGV. The CDR3 sequence is 13 residues long. Here the CDR3 reads CASSPSQHYEQYF. The DNA for the CDR3 is TGTGCCAGCAGCCCCTCGCAGCACTACGAGCAGTACTTC. Supplemented by reference TRBV11-2 and TRBJ2-7, the full variable domain reads EAGVAQSPRYKIIEKRQSVAFWCNPISGHATLYWYQQILGQGPKLLIQFQNNGVVDDSQLPKDRFSAERLKGVDSTLKIQPAKLEDSAVYLCASSPSQHYEQYFGPGTRLTVT.

This rearrangement joins TRBV27 to TRBJ2-7; no definite D call. V lost 0 bases to trimming and J lost 2 bases, with 5 bases between them. This CDR3 comprises 13 residues. The V gene's germline CDR1 is MNHEY and CDR2 SMNVEV (reference sequence). The CDR3 is CASSLSVAYEQYF. Written as DNA, the CDR3 is TGTGCCAGCAGTTTATCGGTAGCCTACGAGCAGTACTTC.

This clonotype appeared once. The chain joins TRBV7-3 to TRBJ2-2; 7 bases agree with TRBD1. With 4 bases clipped from V and 5 bases from J, the junction kept 13 bases outside the gene matches. CDR3 size: 17 residues. Germline values: CDR1 SGHTA, CDR2 FQGTGA. DNA for the CDR3: TGTGCCAGCAGCTCAACAGGGGCGGGTCTAGCTACCGGGGAGCTGTTTTTT. This codes for CASSSTGAGLATGELFF.

The chain is built from TRBV11-2 and TRBJ2-1; D is possibly TRBD2 (6 bases). V dropped 2 bases and J dropped 3 bases, with 14 bases sitting between them. Germline V gives CDR1 SGHAT, CDR2 FQNNGV. This CDR3 spans 16 amino acids. The CDR3 sequence: CASSLRSGPVYNEQFF. Here the CDR3 DNA reads TGTGCCAGCAGCTTACGCAGCGGGCCGGTCTACAATGAGCAGTTCTTC.

The DNA for the CDR3 is TGTGCCAGCAGTTCCCACTGGAGTGGTATAGATACGCAGTATTTT. It codes for CASSSHWSGIDTQYF. The chain couples TRBV12-3 or TRBV12-4 to TRBJ2-3; D is undetermined. The V and J ends lost 4 bases and 5 bases respectively, with 16 bases between them. The length of the CDR3 is 15 residues.

This chain links TRBV11-2 with TRBJ2-1; unclear D gene. Trimming took 5 bases from V and 7 from J, leaving 21 bases between them. Germline values: CDR1 SGHAT, CDR2 FQNNGV. This CDR3 is built from 16 residues. CDR3 nucleotide sequence: TGTGCCAGCAGCGCCCGGCCCGCCGGAGAGAGTAATGAGCAGTTCTTC. Its translation is CASSARPAGESNEQFF. Filled out from reference TRBV11-2 and TRBJ2-1, the complete variable domain reads EAGVAQSPRYKIIEKRQSVAFWCNPISGHATLYWYQQILGQGPKLLIQFQNNGVVDDSQLPKDRFSAERLKGVDSTLKIQPAKLEDSAVYLCASSARPAGESNEQFFGPGTRLTVL.

J is TRBJ1-5 and V is TRBV30; D call uncertain. The V gene's germline CDR1 is GTSNPN and CDR2 SVGIG (reference sequence). Trimming cost V 0 bases and J 1 base, with 4 bases left between them. The CDR3 sequence is 13 residues long. In nucleotides, the CDR3 is TGTGCCTGGAGTGTAGACAGCAATCAGCCCCAGCATTTT. Translated, it gives CAWSVDSNQPQHF.

The gene calls are TRBV5-1 and TRBJ1-2; 8 nucleotides align to TRBD1. The germline CDR1 and CDR2 sequences are SGHRS and YFSETQ. V was clipped by 0 bases and J by 6 bases; unmatched bases: 4. This CDR3 is built from 14 residues. CDR3 protein: CASSLVQGEDGYTF. CDR3 sequence (DNA): TGCGCCAGCAGCTTGGTACAGGGGGAGGATGGCTACACCTTC.